This T cell receptor (beta chain) appears in the sequencing data of a study of blood T cell repertoires in COVID-19. Authors' data handling: Amplification of reference gene primers provided the estimated nucleated cell counts. The table came from immunoSEQ multiplex PCR; TCRdb's copy has only in-frame clones and leaves some out. D and trimming come from the DNA, and the V and J calls and clone size come from that table. Here the sample spans about 430,000 clones, around nine tenths being singletons. The CDR3 is 15 residues long. Germline V gives CDR1 SGHTA, CDR2 FQGNSA. V was clipped by 4 bases and J by 6 bases, with 16 bases between them. Individuals aged 18 to 89 years were recruited from roughly 23 US areas. All exposed participants met a person with COVID-19 within 2 weeks before entering the study.

The receptor was isolated from a woman between 18 and 30 years old who had been exposed to COVID-19. The chain employs TRBV7-2 and TRBJ1-5; D is ambiguous. Material: PBMCs or T cells enriched from blood (not recorded which). CDR3 sequence reads: CASSSGPGAGQPQHF. CDR3 DNA sequence: TGTGCCAGCAGCTCAGGTCCGGGTGCGGGTCAGCCCCAGCATTTT. The entire variable domain, with the rest obtained from reference TRBV7-2 and TRBJ1-5, is as follows: GAGVSQSPSNKVTEKGKDVELRCDPISGHTALYWYRQSLGQGLEFLIYFQGNSAPDKSGLPSDRFSAERTGGSVSTLTIQRTQQEDSAVYLCASSSGPGAGQPQHFGDGTRLSIL.